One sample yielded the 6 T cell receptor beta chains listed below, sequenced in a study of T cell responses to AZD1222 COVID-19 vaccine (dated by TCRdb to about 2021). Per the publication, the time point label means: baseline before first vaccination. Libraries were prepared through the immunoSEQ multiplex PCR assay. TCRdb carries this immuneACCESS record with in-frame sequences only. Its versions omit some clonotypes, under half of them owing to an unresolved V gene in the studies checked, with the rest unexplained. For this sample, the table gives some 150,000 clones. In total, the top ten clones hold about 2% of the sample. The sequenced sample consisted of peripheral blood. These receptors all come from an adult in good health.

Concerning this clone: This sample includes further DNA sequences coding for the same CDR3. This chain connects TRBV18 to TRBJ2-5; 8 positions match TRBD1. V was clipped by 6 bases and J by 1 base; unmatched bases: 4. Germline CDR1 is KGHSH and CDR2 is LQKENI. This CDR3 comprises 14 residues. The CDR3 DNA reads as TGTGCCAGCTCGCCTCAGGGGGCCCAAGAGACCCAGTACTTC. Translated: CASSPQGAQETQYF.

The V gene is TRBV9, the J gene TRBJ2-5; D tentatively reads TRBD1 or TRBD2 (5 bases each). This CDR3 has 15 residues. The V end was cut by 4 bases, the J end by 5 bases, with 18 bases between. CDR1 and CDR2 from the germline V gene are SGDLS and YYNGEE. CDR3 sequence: CASSSTIGVGETQYF. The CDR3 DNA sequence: TGTGCCAGCAGCTCGACTATAGGGGTAGGGGAGACCCAGTACTTC. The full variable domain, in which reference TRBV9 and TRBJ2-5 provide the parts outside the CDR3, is DSGVTQTPKHLITATGQRVTLRCSPRSGDLSVYWYQQSLDQGLQFLIQYYNGEERAKGNILERFSAQQFPDLHSELNLSSLELGDSALYFCASSSTIGVGETQYFGPGTRLLVL.

Written as DNA, the CDR3 is TGCGCCAGCAGCTTGGGCCTTGTAAGCTCCTACAATGAGCAGTTCTTC. It specifies CASSLGLVSSYNEQFF. This chain connects TRBV5-1 to TRBJ2-1; D is ambiguous. The V gene's germline CDR1 is SGHRS and CDR2 YFSETQ. Trimming stripped 0 bases from V and 0 bases from J, with 10 bases between. This CDR3 has 16 amino acids.

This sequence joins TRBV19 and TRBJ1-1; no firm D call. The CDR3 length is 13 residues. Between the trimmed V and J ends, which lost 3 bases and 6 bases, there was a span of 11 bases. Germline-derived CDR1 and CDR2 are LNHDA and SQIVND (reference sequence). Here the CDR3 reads CASSIPSVSEAFF. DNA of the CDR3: TGTGCCAGTAGTATCCCCAGCGTCTCTGAAGCTTTCTTT.

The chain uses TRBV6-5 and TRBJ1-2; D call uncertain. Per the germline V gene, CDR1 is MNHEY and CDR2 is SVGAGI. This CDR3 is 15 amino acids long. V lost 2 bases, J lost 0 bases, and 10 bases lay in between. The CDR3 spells CASSYGVGSNYGYTF. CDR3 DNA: TGTGCCAGCAGTTACGGGGTGGGTTCTAACTATGGCTACACCTTC.

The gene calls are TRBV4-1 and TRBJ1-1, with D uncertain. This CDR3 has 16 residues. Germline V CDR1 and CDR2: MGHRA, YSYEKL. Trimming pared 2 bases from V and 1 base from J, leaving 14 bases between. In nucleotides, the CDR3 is TGCGCCAGCAGCCAACAAGCCGGTCAGACGAACACTGAAGCTTTCTTT. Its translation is CASSQQAGQTNTEAFF.